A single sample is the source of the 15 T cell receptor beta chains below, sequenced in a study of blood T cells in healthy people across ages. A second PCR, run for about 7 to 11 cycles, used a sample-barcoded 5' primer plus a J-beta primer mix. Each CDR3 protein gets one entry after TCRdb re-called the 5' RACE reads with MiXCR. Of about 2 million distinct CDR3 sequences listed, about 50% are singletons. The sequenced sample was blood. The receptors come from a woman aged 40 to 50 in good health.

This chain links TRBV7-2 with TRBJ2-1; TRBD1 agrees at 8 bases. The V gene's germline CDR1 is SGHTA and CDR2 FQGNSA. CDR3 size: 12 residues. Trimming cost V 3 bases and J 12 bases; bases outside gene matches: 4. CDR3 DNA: TGTGCCAGCAGCTTTGACAGGGGCCGGCAGTTCTTC. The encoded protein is CASSFDRGRQFF.

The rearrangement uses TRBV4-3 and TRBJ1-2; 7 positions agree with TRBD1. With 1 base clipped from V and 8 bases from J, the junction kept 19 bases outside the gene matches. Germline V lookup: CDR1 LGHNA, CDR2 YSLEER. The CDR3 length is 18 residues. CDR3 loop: CASSQALSPTGTSSGYTF. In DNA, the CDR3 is TGCGCCAGCAGCCAAGCTTTGTCCCCGACAGGGACCTCCTCCGGCTACACCTTC.

The DNA for the CDR3 is TGTGCCAGCAGCTTAGGCCTGGGACAGGGACTTAGCAATCAGCCCCAGCATTTT. This encodes CASSLGLGQGLSNQPQHF. The rearrangement links TRBV13 to TRBJ1-5; TRBD1 matches at 9 bases. The CDR3 covers 18 residues. Losses at the gene ends were 0 bases for V and 0 bases for J; bases not matched to a gene: 6. Per germline, CDR1 PRHDT and CDR2 FYEKMQ (reference sequence).

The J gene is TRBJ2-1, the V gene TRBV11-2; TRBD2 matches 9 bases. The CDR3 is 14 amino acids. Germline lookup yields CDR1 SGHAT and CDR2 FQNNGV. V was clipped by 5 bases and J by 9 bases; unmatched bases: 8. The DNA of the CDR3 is TGTGCCAGCAGCGAAGGGACTAGCCGCGGTGAGCAGTTCTTC. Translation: CASSEGTSRGEQFF.

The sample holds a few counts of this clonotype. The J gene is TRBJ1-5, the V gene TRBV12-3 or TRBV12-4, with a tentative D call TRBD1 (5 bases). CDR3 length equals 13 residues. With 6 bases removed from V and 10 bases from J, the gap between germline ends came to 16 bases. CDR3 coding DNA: TGTGCCAGCAGCCTGAGCTGGGACGTTCCCCAGCATTTT. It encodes CASSLSWDVPQHF.

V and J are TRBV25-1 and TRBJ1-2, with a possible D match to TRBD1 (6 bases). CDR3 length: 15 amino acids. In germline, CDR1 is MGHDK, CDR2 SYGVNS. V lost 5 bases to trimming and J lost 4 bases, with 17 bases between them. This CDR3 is CASSLSGTNFYGYTF. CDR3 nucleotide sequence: TGTGCCAGCAGTCTGTCCGGGACAAACTTCTATGGCTACACCTTC.

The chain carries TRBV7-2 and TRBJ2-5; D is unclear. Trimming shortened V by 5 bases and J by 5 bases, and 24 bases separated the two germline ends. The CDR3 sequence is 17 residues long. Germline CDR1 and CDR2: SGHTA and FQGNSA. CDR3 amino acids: CASSKGPLETLQETQYF. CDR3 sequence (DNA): TGTGCCAGCAGCAAAGGCCCCCTAGAGACCCTCCAGGAGACCCAGTACTTC.

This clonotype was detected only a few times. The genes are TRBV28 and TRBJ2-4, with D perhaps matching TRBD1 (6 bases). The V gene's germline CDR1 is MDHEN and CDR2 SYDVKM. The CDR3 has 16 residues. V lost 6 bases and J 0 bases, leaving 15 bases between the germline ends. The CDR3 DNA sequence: TGTGCCAGCAGCCACAGGGACAACTCAGCCAAAAACATTCAGTACTTC. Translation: CASSHRDNSAKNIQYF.

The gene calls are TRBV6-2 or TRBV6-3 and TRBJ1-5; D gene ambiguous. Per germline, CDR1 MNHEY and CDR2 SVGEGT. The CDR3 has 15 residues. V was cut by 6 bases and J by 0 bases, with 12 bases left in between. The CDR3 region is CASRKTPYSNQPQHF. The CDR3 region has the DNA TGTGCCAGCAGGAAGACACCCTATAGCAATCAGCCCCAGCATTTT.

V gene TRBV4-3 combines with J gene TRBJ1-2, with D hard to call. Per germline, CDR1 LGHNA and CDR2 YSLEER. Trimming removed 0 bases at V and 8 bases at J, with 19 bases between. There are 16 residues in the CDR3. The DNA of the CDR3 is TGCGCCAGCAGCCAAGAGGCTGTTCTCCGGGGAGAAGGCTACACCTTC. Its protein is CASSQEAVLRGEGYTF.

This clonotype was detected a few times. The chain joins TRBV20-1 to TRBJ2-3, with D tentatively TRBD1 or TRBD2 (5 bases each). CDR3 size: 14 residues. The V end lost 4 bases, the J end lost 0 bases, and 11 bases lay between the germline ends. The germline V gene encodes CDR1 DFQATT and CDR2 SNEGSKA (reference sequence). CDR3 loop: CSATRDLSTDTQYF. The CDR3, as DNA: TGCAGTGCTACCCGGGACCTCAGCACAGATACGCAGTATTTT.

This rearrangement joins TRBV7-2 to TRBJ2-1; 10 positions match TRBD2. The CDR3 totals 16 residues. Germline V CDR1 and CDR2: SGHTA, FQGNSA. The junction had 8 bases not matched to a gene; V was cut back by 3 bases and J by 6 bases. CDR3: CASSLEIAGGGNEQFF. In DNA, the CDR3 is TGTGCCAGCAGCTTGGAGATAGCGGGGGGTGGCAATGAGCAGTTCTTC.

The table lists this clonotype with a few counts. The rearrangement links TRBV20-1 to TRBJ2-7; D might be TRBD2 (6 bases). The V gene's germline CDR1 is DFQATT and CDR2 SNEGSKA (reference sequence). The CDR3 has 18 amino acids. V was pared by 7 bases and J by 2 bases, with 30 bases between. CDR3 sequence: CSVTSSGDSGTLTYEQYF. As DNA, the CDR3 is TGCAGTGTTACCAGCAGTGGGGATAGCGGCACTTTAACCTACGAGCAGTACTTC.

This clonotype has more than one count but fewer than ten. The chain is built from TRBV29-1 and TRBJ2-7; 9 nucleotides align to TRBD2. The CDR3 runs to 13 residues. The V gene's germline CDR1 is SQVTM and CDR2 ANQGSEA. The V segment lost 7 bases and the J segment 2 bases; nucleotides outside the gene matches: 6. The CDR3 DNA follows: TGCAGCGCAGACGGCGGGGGGGCCTACGAGCAGTACTTC. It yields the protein CSADGGGAYEQYF.

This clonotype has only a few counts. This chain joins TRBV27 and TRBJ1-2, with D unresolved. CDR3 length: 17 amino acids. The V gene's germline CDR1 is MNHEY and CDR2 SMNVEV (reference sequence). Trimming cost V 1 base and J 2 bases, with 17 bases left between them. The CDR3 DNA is TGTGCCAGCAGTTTATTTGGGAAGAGCGTTGCGAACTATGGCTACACCTTC. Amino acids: CASSLFGKSVANYGYTF.